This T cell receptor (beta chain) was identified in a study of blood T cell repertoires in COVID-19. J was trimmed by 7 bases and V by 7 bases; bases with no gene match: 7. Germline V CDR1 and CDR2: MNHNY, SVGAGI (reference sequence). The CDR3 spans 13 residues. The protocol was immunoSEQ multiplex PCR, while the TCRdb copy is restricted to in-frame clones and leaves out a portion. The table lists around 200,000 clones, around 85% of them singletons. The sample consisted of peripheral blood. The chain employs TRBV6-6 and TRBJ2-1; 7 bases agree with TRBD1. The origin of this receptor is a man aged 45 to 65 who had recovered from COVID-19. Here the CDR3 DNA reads TGTGCCAGCATGGAGCAGACAGGGAATGAGCAGTTCTTC. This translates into CASMEQTGNEQFF.